The next 2 T cell receptor beta chains were all read from a single sample in a study of blood T cell repertoires in COVID-19. Repertoires were generated with immunoSEQ multiplex PCR, while TCRdb's copy carries only in-frame clones and drops some. Found here are 100,000 to 150,000 clones, around nine tenths of them singletons; the top ten hold around 19%. Material: peripheral blood. The receptors shown here come from a man between 50 and 59 years old with active or convalescent COVID-19.

The chain couples TRBV3-1 (or the pseudogene TRBV3-2) to TRBJ1-1; D uncertain. Germline V lookup: CDR1 LGHDT, CDR2 YNNKEL (reference sequence). The V gene lost 0 bases and the J gene lost 4 bases, with 15 bases spanning the gap. The CDR3 extends over 16 amino acids. The CDR3 here is CASSQERLHLGTEAFF. CDR3 bases: TGTGCCAGCAGCCAAGAACGACTCCACCTGGGCACTGAAGCTTTCTTT.

This sequence joins TRBV28 and TRBJ2-7, with TRBD2 matching over 7 bases. This CDR3 is built from 15 residues. CDR1 and CDR2 (germline): MDHEN, SYDVKM. J lost 3 bases, V lost 3 bases, and 8 bases had no gene match. The CDR3 nucleotides are TGTGCCAGCAGTTTGGGGGGAGGGTCCTACTACGAGCAGTACTTC. Translation: CASSLGGGSYYEQYF.